These 3 T cell receptor beta chains originate from one sample sequenced in a study of T-cell memory formation after mild COVID-19. TCRdb re-derived calls from the 5' RACE reads in MiXCR, one entry per CDR3 protein. The sample includes 350,000 to 400,000 distinct CDR3 sequences, around an eighth of them seen just once. Sequencing was carried out using PBMCs or a T cell subset sorted from them (not recorded which). The receptor source for this set is a man aged 18 to 29 who had mild COVID-19 (a few samples of this study predate the infection). Cell type and time point are not known.

The chain couples TRBV19 to TRBJ1-2; D possibly corresponds to TRBD1 (5 bases). Germline assignment: CDR1 LNHDA and CDR2 SQIVND (reference sequence). Trimming left V 3 bases short and J 8 bases short, with 16 bases between. The CDR3 sequence is 14 residues long. The CDR3 region is CASSIGGGLYGYTF. CDR3 DNA: TGTGCCAGTAGTATCGGTGGGGGTTTGTACGGCTACACCTTC.

This chain joins TRBV4-3 and TRBJ2-5; D perhaps matches TRBD1 (6 bases). Germline-derived CDR1 and CDR2 are LGHNA and YSLEER. CDR3 length: 15 residues. V lost 4 bases, J lost 4 bases, and 16 bases lay in between. The CDR3 protein is CASSRGAQGRETQYF. The CDR3 coding sequence is TGCGCCAGCAGCCGGGGTGCGCAGGGGAGAGAGACCCAGTACTTC.

V and J are TRBV6-6 and TRBJ1-2, with D perhaps matching TRBD1 (6 bases). This CDR3 has 12 residues. Germline lookup yields CDR1 MNHNY and CDR2 SVGAGI (reference sequence). With 1 base removed from V and 6 bases from J, the gap between germline ends came to 6 bases. The CDR3 DNA follows: TGTGCCAGCAGTTACTACAGGGATGGCTACACCTTC. Protein: CASSYYRDGYTF.